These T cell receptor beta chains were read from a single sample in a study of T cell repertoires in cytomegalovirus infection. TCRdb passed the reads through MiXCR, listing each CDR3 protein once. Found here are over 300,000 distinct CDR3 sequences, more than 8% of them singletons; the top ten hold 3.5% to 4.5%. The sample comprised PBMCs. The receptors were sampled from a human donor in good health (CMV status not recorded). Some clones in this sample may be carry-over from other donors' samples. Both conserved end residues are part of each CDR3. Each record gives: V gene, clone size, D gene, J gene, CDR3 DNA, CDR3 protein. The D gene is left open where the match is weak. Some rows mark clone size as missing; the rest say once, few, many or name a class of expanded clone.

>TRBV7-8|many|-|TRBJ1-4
TGTGCCAGCAGCTTAATGGGGGCGGTCTTGGGGGGTGAAAAACTGTTTTTT
CASSLMGAVLGGEKLFF
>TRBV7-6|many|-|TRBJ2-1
TGTGCCAGCAGCTTAGATGCGAGCACCAATGAGCAGTTCTTC
CASSLDASTNEQFF
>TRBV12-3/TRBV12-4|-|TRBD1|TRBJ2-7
TGTGCCAGCAGTTGGGGGACAGGGGGCTCCTACGAGCAGTACTTC
CASSWGTGGSYEQYF
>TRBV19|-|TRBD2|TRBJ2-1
TGTGCCAGTAGTAGGGCACCACTAGCGGGACGGGCTTTGTTCTTC
CASSRAPLAGRALFF
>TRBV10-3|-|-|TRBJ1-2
TGTGCCATCAAAGGAGGACCGGGGGATGGCTACACCTTC
CAIKGGPGDGYTF
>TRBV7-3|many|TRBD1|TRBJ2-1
TGTGCCAGCAGCTTAGCAGGGGGCCGGGGTGAGCAGTTCTTC
CASSLAGGRGEQFF
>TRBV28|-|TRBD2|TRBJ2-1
TGTGCCAGCAGTTCCCCCGGGGGTAGCGGGAGTGGATATGAGCAGTTCTTC
CASSSPGGSGSGYEQFF
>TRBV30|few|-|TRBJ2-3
TGTGCCTGGGTTAGCGGCTCCTTGGCAGATACGCAGTATTTT
CAWVSGSLADTQYF
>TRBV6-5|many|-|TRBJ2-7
TGTGCCAGCAGTTACTCGACAGGGAGGGAGCAGTACTTC
CASSYSTGREQYF
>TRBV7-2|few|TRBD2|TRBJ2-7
TGTGCCAGCAGCTCGGGGAGGGGCATACGCGAGCAGTACTTC
CASSSGRGIREQYF
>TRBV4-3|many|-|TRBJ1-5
TGCGCCAGCAGCCAAGACGGGGGGCGCGATCAGCCCCAGCATTTT
CASSQDGGRDQPQHF
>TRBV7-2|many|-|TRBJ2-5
TGTGCCAGCAGCGGACAACGGGGACCCCGGGCCCAAGAGACCCAGTACTTC
CASSGQRGPRAQETQYF
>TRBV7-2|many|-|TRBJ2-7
TGTGCCAGCAGCGCAAGGCGAGGGGTTTACGAGCAGTACTTC
CASSARRGVYEQYF
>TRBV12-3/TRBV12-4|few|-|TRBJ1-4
TGTGCCAGCAGTTCGGGCAGGATATTCGAAAAACTGTTTTTT
CASSSGRIFEKLFF
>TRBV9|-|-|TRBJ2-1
TGTGCCAGCAGCGTAGTAGCGGCCAATGAGCAGTTCTTC
CASSVVAANEQFF
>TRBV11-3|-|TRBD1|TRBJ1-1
TGTGCCAGCAGCCGCGGACAGGCGAACACTGAAGCTTTCTTT
CASSRGQANTEAFF
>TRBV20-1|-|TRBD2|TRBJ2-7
TGCAGTGTTGTGACTAGCGGGCGGATTTCCTACGAGCAGTACTTC
CSVVTSGRISYEQYF
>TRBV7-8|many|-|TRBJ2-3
TGTGCCAGCAGCTTAGTAGGCGGGGGAAGGGGGCTTAGCACAGATACGCAGTATTTT
CASSLVGGGRGLSTDTQYF
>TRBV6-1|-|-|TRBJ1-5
TGTGCCAGCAGTGAATTCGGGGGAGGTAGCAATCAGCCCCAGCATTTT
CASSEFGGGSNQPQHF
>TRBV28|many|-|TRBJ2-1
TGTGCCAGCAGTTTTGTGTGGTCTGGACTGAACTACAATGAGCAGTTCTTC
CASSFVWSGLNYNEQFF
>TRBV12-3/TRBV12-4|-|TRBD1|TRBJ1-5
TGTGCCAGCAGTTTCCAGGGGGCCCTCAATCAGCCCCAGCATTTT
CASSFQGALNQPQHF
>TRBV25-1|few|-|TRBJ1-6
TGTGCCAGCAGTGCTCAAGGACGGCTTAATTCACCCCTCCACTTT
CASSAQGRLNSPLHF
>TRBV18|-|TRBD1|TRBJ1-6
TGTGCCAGCTCACCGGGGAACAGGGGGTCACCCCTCCACTTT
CASSPGNRGSPLHF
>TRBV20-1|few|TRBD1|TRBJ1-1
TGCAGTGCCTCAAGGGACAGGATGAACACTGAAGCTTTCTTT
CSASRDRMNTEAFF